This record concerns one T cell receptor beta chain sequence. This sample stems from a study of T cell changes during pregnancy in multiple sclerosis. V lost 3 bases and J lost 2, with 10 bases in between. This CDR3 is built from 14 residues. Germline CDR1 reads SEHNR; CDR2 reads FQNEAQ (reference sequence). Only in-frame clones appear in the TCRdb table, and some are missing; sequencing was by immunoSEQ multiplex PCR. The table shows some 60,000 clones, with 90% occurring only once. The sample was peripheral blood, taken in the first trimester of pregnancy. The receptor was derived from a female donor in good health, enrolled as a control in a pregnancy study. The chain has TRBV7-9 and TRBJ2-5, with D uncertain. The CDR3 reads CASSFPFPQETQYF. The CDR3 nucleotides read TGTGCCAGCAGCTTCCCGTTCCCGCAAGAGACCCAGTACTTC. Based on the CDR3 plus reference TRBV7-9 and TRBJ2-5, the full variable domain is DTGVSQNPRHKITKRGQNVTFRCDPISEHNRLYWYRQTLGQGPEFLTYFQNEAQLEKSRLLSDRFSAERPKGSFSTLEIQRTEQGDSAMYLCASSFPFPQETQYFGPGTRLLVL.